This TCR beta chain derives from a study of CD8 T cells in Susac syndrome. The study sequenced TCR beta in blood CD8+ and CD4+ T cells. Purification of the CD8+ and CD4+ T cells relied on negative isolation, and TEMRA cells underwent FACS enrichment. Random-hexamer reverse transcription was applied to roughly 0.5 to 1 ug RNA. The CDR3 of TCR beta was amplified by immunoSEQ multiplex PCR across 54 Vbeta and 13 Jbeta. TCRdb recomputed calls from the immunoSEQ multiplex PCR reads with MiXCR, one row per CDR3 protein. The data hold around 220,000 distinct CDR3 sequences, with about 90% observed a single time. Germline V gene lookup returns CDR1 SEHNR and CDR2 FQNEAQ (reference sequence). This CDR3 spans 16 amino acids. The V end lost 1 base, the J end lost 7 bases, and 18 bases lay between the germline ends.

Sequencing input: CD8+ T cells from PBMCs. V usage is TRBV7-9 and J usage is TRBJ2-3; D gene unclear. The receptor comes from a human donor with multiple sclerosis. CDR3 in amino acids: CASSLVGDPREHTQYF. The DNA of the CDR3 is TGTGCCAGCAGCTTAGTTGGGGATCCAAGAGAACATACGCAGTATTTT.